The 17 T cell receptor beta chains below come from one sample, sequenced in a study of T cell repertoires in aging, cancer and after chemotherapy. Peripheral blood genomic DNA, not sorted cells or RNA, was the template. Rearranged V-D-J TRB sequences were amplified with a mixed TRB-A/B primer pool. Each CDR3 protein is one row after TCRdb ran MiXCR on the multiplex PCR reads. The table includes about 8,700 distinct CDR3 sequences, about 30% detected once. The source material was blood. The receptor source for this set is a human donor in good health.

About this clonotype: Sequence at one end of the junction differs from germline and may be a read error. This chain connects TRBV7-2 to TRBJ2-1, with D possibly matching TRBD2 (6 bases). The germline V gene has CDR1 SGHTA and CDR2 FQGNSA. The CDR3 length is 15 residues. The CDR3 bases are TGTGTCAGCAGCTTTAGCGGTTTAAGGAACAATGAGCAGTTCTTC. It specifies CVSSFSGLRNNEQFF.

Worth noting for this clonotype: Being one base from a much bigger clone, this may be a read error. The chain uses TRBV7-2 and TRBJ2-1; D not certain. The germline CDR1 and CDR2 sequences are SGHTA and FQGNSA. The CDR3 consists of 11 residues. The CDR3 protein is CASSRYNKQFF. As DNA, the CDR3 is TGTGCCAGCAGCCGTTACAATAAGCAGTTCTTC.

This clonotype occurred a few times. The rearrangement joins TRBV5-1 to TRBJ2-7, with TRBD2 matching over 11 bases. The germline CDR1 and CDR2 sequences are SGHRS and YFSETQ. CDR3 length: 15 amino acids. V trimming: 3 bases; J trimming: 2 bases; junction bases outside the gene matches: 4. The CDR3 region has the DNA TGCGCCAGCAGCTCTCGACTAGCGGGAACCTACGAGCAGTACTTC. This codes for CASSSRLAGTYEQYF.

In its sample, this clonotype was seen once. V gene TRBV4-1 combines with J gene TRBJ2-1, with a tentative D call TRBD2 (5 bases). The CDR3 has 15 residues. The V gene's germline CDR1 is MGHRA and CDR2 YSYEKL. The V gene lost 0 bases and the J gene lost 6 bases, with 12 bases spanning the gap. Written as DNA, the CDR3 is TGCGCCAGCAGCCAAGACCAGCGGACCGGCAATGAGCAGTTCTTC. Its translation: CASSQDQRTGNEQFF.

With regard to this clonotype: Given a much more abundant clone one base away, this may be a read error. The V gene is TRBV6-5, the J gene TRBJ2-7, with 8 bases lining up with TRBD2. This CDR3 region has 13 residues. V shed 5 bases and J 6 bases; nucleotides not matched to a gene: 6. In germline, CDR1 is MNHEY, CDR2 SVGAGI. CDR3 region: CASSGTRGSEQYF. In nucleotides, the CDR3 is TGTGCCAGCAGTGGGACTAGGGGGAGCGAGCAGTACTTC.

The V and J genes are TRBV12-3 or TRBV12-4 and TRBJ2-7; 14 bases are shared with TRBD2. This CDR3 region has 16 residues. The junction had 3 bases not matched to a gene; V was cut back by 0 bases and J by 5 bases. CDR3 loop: CASSLAGTSGSHEQYF. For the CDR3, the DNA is TGTGCCAGCAGTTTAGCGGGGACTAGCGGGAGCCACGAGCAGTACTTC.

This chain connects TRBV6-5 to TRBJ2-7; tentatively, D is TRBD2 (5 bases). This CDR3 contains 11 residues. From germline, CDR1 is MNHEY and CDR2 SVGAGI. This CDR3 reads CAVGSSYEQYF. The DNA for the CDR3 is TGTGCAGTAGGGAGCTCCTACGAGCAGTACTTC.

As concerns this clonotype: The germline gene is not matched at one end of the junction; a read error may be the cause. The CDR3 nucleotides read TGTGCCAGCTCGCCACCAAAACCGAACACCGGGGAGCTGTTTTTT. Encoded protein: CASSPPKPNTGELFF. The chain combines TRBV18 with TRBJ2-2; no definite D call. The CDR3 length is 15 residues. Germline V gene sequence: CDR1 KGHSH, CDR2 LQKENI.

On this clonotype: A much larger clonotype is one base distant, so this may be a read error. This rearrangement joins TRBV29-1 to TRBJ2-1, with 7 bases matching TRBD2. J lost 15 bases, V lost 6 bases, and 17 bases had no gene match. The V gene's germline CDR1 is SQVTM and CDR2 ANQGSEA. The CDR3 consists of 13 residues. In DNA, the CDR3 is TGCAGCGTCATGACTAGCTGGAGAGGAGGCCGGTTCTTC. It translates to CSVMTSWRGGRFF.

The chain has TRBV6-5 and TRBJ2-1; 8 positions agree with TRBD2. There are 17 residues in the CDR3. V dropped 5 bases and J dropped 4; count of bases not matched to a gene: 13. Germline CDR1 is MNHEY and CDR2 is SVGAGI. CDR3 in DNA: TGTGCCAGCAGTGAACAGACTAGCGCAGGCTTTTACAATGAGCAGTTCTTC. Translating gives CASSEQTSAGFYNEQFF.

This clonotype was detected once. The CDR3 DNA is TGTGCCAGCAGTTTAACTAGCGGGAGTGTGTGGTACCAAGAGACCCAGTACTTC. Encoded protein: CASSLTSGSVWYQETQYF. J is TRBJ2-5 and V is TRBV6-5; 11 nucleotides agree with TRBD2. CDR1 and CDR2 from the germline V gene are MNHEY and SVGAGI. The CDR3 consists of 18 residues. J was trimmed by 0 bases and V by 4 bases; bases with no gene match: 10.

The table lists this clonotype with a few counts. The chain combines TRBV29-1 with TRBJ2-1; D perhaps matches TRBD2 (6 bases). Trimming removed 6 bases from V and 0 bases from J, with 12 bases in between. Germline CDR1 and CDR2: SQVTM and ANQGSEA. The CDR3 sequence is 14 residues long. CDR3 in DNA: TGCAGCGTACAAACTAGCCCCTCCTACAATGAGCAGTTCTTC. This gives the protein CSVQTSPSYNEQFF.

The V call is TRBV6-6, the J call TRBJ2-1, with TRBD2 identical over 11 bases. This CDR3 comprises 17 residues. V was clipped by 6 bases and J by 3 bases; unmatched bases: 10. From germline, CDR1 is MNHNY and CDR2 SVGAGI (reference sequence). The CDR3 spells CASSPTVLAGGYNEQFF. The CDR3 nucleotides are TGTGCCAGCAGCCCCACCGTTCTAGCGGGAGGCTACAATGAGCAGTTCTTC.

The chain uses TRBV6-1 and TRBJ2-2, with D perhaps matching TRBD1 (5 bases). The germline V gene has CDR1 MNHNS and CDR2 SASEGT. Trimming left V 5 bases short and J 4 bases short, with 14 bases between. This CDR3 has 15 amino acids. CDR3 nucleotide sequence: TGTGCCAGCAGTTATGTGGGGCTCGGCACCGGGGAGCTGTTTTTT. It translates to CASSYVGLGTGELFF.

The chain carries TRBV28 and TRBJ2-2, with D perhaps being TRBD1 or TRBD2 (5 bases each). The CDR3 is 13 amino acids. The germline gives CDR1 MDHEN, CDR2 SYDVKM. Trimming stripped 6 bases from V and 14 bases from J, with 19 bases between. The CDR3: CASSLGRSPSLFF. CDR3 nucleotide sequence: TGTGCCAGCAGCTTGGGACGGAGTCCCAGTCTGTTTTTT.

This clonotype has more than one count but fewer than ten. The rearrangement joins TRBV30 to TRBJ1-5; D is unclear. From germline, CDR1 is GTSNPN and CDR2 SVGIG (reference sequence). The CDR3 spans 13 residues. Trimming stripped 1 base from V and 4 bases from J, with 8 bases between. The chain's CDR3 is CAWSEGENQPQHF. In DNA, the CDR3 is TGTGCCTGGAGTGAGGGAGAAAATCAGCCCCAGCATTTT.

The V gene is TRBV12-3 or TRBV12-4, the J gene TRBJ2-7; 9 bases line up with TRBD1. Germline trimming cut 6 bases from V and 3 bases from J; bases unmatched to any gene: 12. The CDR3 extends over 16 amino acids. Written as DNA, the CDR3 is TGTGCCAGCAGCCTCGGCGGACAGGGGCTACTCTACGAGCAGTACTTC. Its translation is CASSLGGQGLLYEQYF.